This TCR beta chain was sequenced during a study of PD-1 blockade in classical Hodgkin lymphoma. CDR1 ENHRY and CDR2 SYGVKD come from the germline V gene. Trimming shortened V by 0 bases and J by 6 bases, and 9 bases separated the two germline ends. This CDR3 has 14 amino acids. Data came from immunoSEQ multiplex PCR; TCRdb stores just in-frame clones and leaves some out. The table shows around 93,000 clones, with roughly 73% occurring only once. In regard to this clone: The antigen is unknown.

The study's findings and limits: Complete responders had baseline diversity similar to newly diagnosed patients. Factors driving the repertoire differences, possibly disease activity or prior therapy, remain undefined.

Time point specified: cycle 4 day 1 (C4D1), after around six weeks of nivolumab. The patients all showed relapse after autologous stem cell transplantation, while their brentuximab vedotin exposure varied. The gene calls are TRBV10-3 and TRBJ2-1; possible D gene TRBD1, 5 bases. The TCR originated in a human donor with classical Hodgkin lymphoma. This sample comprised peripheral blood mononuclear cells (PBMCs), obtained before the fourth cycle of nivolumab. CDR3 sequence reads: CAISESTAPNEQFF. The CDR3 DNA reads TGTGCCATCAGTGAGTCGACAGCCCCCAATGAGCAGTTCTTC.